The 24 T cell receptor beta chains given below trace back to one sample, sequenced in a study of T cells in Graves' hyperthyroidism and ophthalmopathy. Amplification of TCR beta CDR3 regions was performed using RNA transcripts as template. The TCR CDR3 was amplified in a first-round RT-PCR using the HTBI primer set. TCRdb re-analysed the multiplex PCR reads in MiXCR, keeping a single row per CDR3 protein. The sample lists around 300,000 distinct CDR3 sequences, around 13% occurring once. The material sequenced was blood. These receptors came from a woman younger than 45 with Graves' hyperthyroidism.

This clonotype occurred many times. CDR3 sequence: CASSPEQRQETQYF. The DNA of the CDR3 is TGTGCCAGCAGCCCCGAACAGAGACAAGAGACCCAGTACTTC. The chain employs TRBV7-9 and TRBJ2-5; the D is unclear. Germline assignment: CDR1 SEHNR and CDR2 FQNEAQ (reference sequence). Trimming removed 5 bases at V and 2 bases at J, with 12 bases between. The CDR3 has 14 residues.

This clonotype was counted many times. The chain joins TRBV20-1 to TRBJ2-5; 7 bases agree with TRBD1. Germline V lookup: CDR1 DFQATT, CDR2 SNEGSKA (reference sequence). Trimming took 0 bases from V and 5 from J; bases not matched to a gene: 6. This CDR3 comprises 14 residues. CDR3 DNA sequence: TGCAGTGCTAGAGAATCAGGGGGTCGTGAGACCCAGTACTTC. This encodes CSARESGGRETQYF.

This clonotype was found a few times. The rearrangement uses TRBV20-1 and TRBJ1-1, with 9 bases aligning to TRBD1. The junction had 5 bases not matched to a gene; V was cut back by 3 bases and J by 12 bases. CDR3 length equals 11 residues. From germline, CDR1 is DFQATT and CDR2 SNEGSKA (reference sequence). CDR3 nucleotide sequence: TGCAGTGCTAGGGGGGACAGGGAGCCTTTCTTT. It is translated as CSARGDREPFF.

This clonotype was observed a handful of times. The chain is built from TRBV7-2 and TRBJ1-2; D call uncertain. The CDR3 has 11 residues. Trimming pared 5 bases from V and 7 bases from J, leaving 8 bases between. Germline lookup yields CDR1 SGHTA and CDR2 FQGNSA. The CDR3 DNA sequence: TGTGCCAGCAGCCCAATCCTTGGCTACACCTTC. Residues: CASSPILGYTF.

This clonotype has a handful of counts. The chain combines TRBV20-1 with TRBJ1-1; 8 bases fit TRBD1. The CDR3 sequence is 17 residues long. After removal of 5 bases from V and 0 bases from J, the junction contained 14 bases not matched to a gene. CDR1 and CDR2 from the germline V gene are DFQATT and SNEGSKA (reference sequence). The CDR3 spells CSAPESTGAGVNTEAFF. The CDR3 nucleotides are TGCAGTGCTCCCGAATCGACAGGGGCGGGGGTGAACACTGAAGCTTTCTTT.

In this sample, this clonotype turned up many times. The V and J genes are TRBV24-1 and TRBJ2-3; perhaps D is TRBD1 or TRBD2 (5 bases each). Trimming stripped 12 bases from V and 5 bases from J, with 20 bases between. The CDR3 is 14 residues long. Germline assignment: CDR1 KGHDR and CDR2 SFDVKD. The CDR3 loop reads CAVASTGQGDTQYF. In nucleotides, the CDR3 is TGTGCCGTAGCATCAACGGGGCAAGGAGATACGCAGTATTTT.

As concerns this clonotype: A clone one base away is much larger, so this may be a read error. The genes are TRBV30 and TRBJ1-4; possibly TRBD1 for D (6 bases). The CDR3 has 11 residues. The germline gives CDR1 GTSNPN, CDR2 SVGIG (reference sequence). CDR3 nucleotide sequence: TGTGCCTGGAGTGACAGGGAAAAACTGGTTTTT. Amino acid sequence: CAWSDREKLVF.

This clonotype was recorded many times. The CDR3 sequence: CASSQGEAGGPSEQYF. CDR3 nucleotide sequence: TGTGCCAGCAGCCAAGGGGAGGCGGGAGGCCCATCCGAGCAGTACTTC. The chain links TRBV14 to TRBJ2-7, with 8 bases aligning to TRBD2. The CDR3 sequence is 16 residues long. The germline CDR1 and CDR2 sequences are SGHDN and FVKESK. Losses at the gene ends were 1 base for V and 6 bases for J; bases not matched to a gene: 11.

The chain recombines TRBV4-1 with TRBJ1-4; D perhaps matches TRBD1 (5 bases). Germline V gene data show CDR1 as MGHRA and CDR2 as YSYEKL. The CDR3 loop spans 16 amino acids. Trimming removed 2 bases from V and 3 bases from J, with 13 bases in between. DNA for the CDR3: TGCGCCAGCAGCCAACCACTTTTGGGGGCTAATGAAAAACTGTTTTTT. Translating it yields CASSQPLLGANEKLFF.

This clonotype was seen only a few times. The chain uses TRBV28 and TRBJ2-7; D ambiguous. Germline loops: CDR1 MDHEN, CDR2 SYDVKM. The V gene lost 10 bases and the J gene lost 2 bases, with 12 bases spanning the gap. CDR3 length: 12 residues. CDR3 DNA: TGTGCCACCGACGACGGACCCTACGAGCAGTACTTC. This sequence encodes CATDDGPYEQYF.

In its sample, this clonotype was seen many times. The chain combines TRBV11-2 with TRBJ1-1; a weak D match, TRBD1 (5 bases). The germline V gene has CDR1 SGHAT and CDR2 FQNNGV. This CDR3 has 16 residues. Between the trimmed V and J ends, which lost 1 base and 3 bases, there was a span of 15 bases. The CDR3 protein is CASSLGYRGGYTEAFF. The CDR3 coding sequence is TGTGCCAGCAGCTTAGGGTATCGGGGCGGCTACACTGAAGCTTTCTTT.

This chain joins TRBV27 and TRBJ2-7; 8 bases map to TRBD1. Trimming cost V 0 bases and J 1 base; bases outside gene matches: 2. There are 15 residues in the CDR3. CDR1 is MNHEY, CDR2 SMNVEV, per germline (reference sequence). DNA of the CDR3: TGTGCCAGCAGTTTATCACAGGGGGGATCCTACGAGCAGTACTTC. Its translation: CASSLSQGGSYEQYF.

The genes are TRBV6-1 and TRBJ2-7; D is ambiguous. Germline CDR1 and CDR2: MNHNS and SASEGT. The CDR3 is made up of 16 amino acids. The V end lost 5 bases, the J end lost 4 bases, and 21 bases lay between the germline ends. CDR3 DNA sequence: TGTGCCAGCAGTCCCCCACACGACCGGCCGGATTACGAGCAGTACTTC. Translated, it gives CASSPPHDRPDYEQYF.

This clonotype was picked up many times. The CDR3: CASSAALANTGELFF. DNA for the CDR3: TGTGCCAGCAGTGCCGCACTCGCGAACACCGGGGAGCTGTTTTTT. J is TRBJ2-2 and V is TRBV7-6; D unclear. Trimming removed 6 bases from V and 0 bases from J, with 11 bases in between. The CDR3 loop spans 15 amino acids. Germline-derived CDR1 and CDR2 are SGHVS and FNYEAQ.

This chain joins TRBV7-2 and TRBJ1-6; TRBD1 matches at 9 bases. After removal of 5 bases from V and 10 bases from J, the junction contained 6 bases not matched to a gene. Germline V CDR1 and CDR2: SGHTA, FQGNSA. The CDR3 runs to 14 residues. The CDR3 here is CASSAQTGGSPLHF. The CDR3 bases are TGTGCCAGCAGCGCGCAGACAGGGGGGTCACCCCTCCACTTT.

As to this clonotype: Since a much larger clone is just one base distant, this may be a read error. The missing conserved phenylalanine or tryptophan at the end of this CDR3 makes a read error likely. The J gene is TRBJ2-1, the V gene TRBV11-1; D is perhaps TRBD1 (5 bases). The CDR3 is 15 residues long. Germline values: CDR1 SGHAT, CDR2 FQDESV (reference sequence). Trimming took 1 base from V and 4 from J, leaving 11 bases between them. For the CDR3, the DNA is TGTGCCAGCAGCTTAGGACAGACCCTATACAATGAGCAGTTCTCC. Translated, it gives CASSLGQTLYNEQFS.

In the case of this clonotype: A much larger clone lies a single base off, so this may be a read error. The J gene is TRBJ2-7, the V gene TRBV9; no clear D gene. The CDR3 runs to 13 residues. Germline loops: CDR1 SGDLS, CDR2 YYNGEE. CDR3 loop: CASSVDSYYEKYF. CDR3 in DNA: TGTGCCAGCAGCGTAGACAGCTACTACGAGAAGTACTTC.

This clonotype was detected once. CDR3 sequence reads: CSVVGTVYGYTF. The CDR3 nucleotides are TGCAGCGTTGTAGGGACAGTCTATGGCTACACCTTC. The genes are TRBV29-1 and TRBJ1-2, with TRBD1 identical over 7 bases. CDR3 length equals 12 residues. From germline, CDR1 is SQVTM and CDR2 ANQGSEA. After removal of 4 bases from V and 4 bases from J, the junction contained 3 bases not matched to a gene. The variable domain in full, completed from reference TRBV29-1 and TRBJ1-2, reads SAVISQKPSRDICQRGTSLTIQCQVDSQVTMMFWYRQQPGQSLTLIATANQGSEATYESGFVIDKFPISRPNLTFSTLTVSNMSPEDSSIYLCSVVGTVYGYTFGSGTRLTVV.

This clonotype came up many times. This sequence joins TRBV11-2 and TRBJ1-1, with TRBD1 matching over 8 bases. The J segment lost 6 bases and the V segment lost 5 bases, leaving 8 bases of the junction unmatched. CDR3 length: 14 residues. Per germline, CDR1 SGHAT and CDR2 FQNNGV. The CDR3 loop is CASSARTGRPEAFF. The CDR3 DNA follows: TGTGCCAGCAGCGCTCGGACAGGGAGGCCTGAAGCTTTCTTT.

This clonotype was seen ten or more times. V gene TRBV28 combines with J gene TRBJ2-1, with 16 bases aligning to TRBD2. V dropped 8 bases and J dropped 5; count of bases not matched to a gene: 27. The CDR3 spans 23 residues. The germline gives CDR1 MDHEN, CDR2 SYDVKM. This CDR3 is CASRWGWDPSPGLAGGRNNEQFF. In nucleotides, the CDR3 is TGTGCCAGCCGATGGGGATGGGATCCCAGCCCGGGACTAGCGGGAGGGCGAAACAATGAGCAGTTCTTC.

This clonotype was counted ten times or more. The rearrangement uses TRBV12-3 or TRBV12-4 and TRBJ2-5; 7 bases are shared with TRBD1. The CDR3 covers 14 residues. The junction had 10 bases not matched to a gene; V was cut back by 8 bases and J by 4 bases. The CDR3 loop reads CASQTGWLSETQYF. As DNA, the CDR3 is TGTGCCAGCCAGACAGGGTGGCTTTCAGAGACCCAGTACTTC.

This clonotype has just a few counts. The chain couples TRBV20-1 to TRBJ2-6; D remains unclear. Trimming stripped 5 bases from V and 1 base from J, with 6 bases between. This CDR3 has 13 amino acids. Germline CDR1 is DFQATT and CDR2 is SNEGSKA (reference sequence). CDR3 nucleotide sequence: TGCAGTGCTGAAGGGTCTGGGGCCAACGTCCTGACTTTC. Amino acids: CSAEGSGANVLTF.

Details on this clonotype: Mismatch with germline at one junction end may stem from a read error. This chain links TRBV5-1 with TRBJ1-1, with TRBD1 identical over 8 bases. There are 17 residues in the CDR3. From germline, CDR1 is SGHRS and CDR2 YFSETQ. CDR3 DNA: TGCGCCAGCAGCTTGCGCAGGGGGCTCGGCATGAACACTGGAGCTTTCTTT. Its translation is CASSLRRGLGMNTGAFF.

This clonotype was seen many times. This rearrangement joins TRBV6-1 to TRBJ2-7, with 7 bases that match TRBD1. Per germline, CDR1 MNHNS and CDR2 SASEGT. Trimming took 4 bases from V and 3 from J; bases not matched to a gene: 6. The length of the CDR3 is 14 residues. CDR3: CASSGPRGHYEQYF. CDR3 bases: TGTGCCAGCAGTGGGCCAAGGGGGCACTACGAGCAGTACTTC.